This entry lists 24 T cell receptor beta chains sequenced from one sample in a study of human T cells and chemical hapten exposure. The time point denotes: pre-sensitization, week 0. Treatment reported: therapeutic diphenylcyclopropenone sensitization with weekly scalp DPC. MiXCR, applied by TCRdb to the RACE reads, yields one record per CDR3 protein. The data show around 300,000 distinct CDR3 sequences, around 5% seen once. The starting material was whole blood, obtained in connection with sensitization to the hapten diphenylcyclopropenone (DPC). Source of these receptors: a woman aged 18-35 years with alopecia areata. Some clones in this sample may be carry-over from other donors' samples.

This sequence joins TRBV6-4 and TRBJ2-3; D gene uncertain. Germline loops: CDR1 MRHNA, CDR2 SNTAGT. The length of the CDR3 is 13 residues. V was shortened by 2 bases and J by 3 bases, with 6 bases between the two germline ends. Here the CDR3 reads CASSDVATDTQYF. The CDR3 nucleotides read TGTGCCAGCAGTGACGTAGCTACAGATACGCAGTATTTT.

This clonotype showed up many times. CDR3 loop: CASSYRGQGNEKLFF. The CDR3 region has the DNA TGTGCCAGCAGTTACAGGGGACAGGGTAATGAAAAACTGTTTTTT. V usage is TRBV6-5 and J usage is TRBJ1-4; 9 bases are shared with TRBD1. Germline V gene data show CDR1 as MNHEY and CDR2 as SVGAGI. V dropped 2 bases and J dropped 4; count of bases not matched to a gene: 2. The CDR3 is 15 residues long.

This clonotype has just a few counts. The chain uses TRBV6-2 or TRBV6-3 and TRBJ2-5, with 7 nucleotides matching TRBD2. With 6 bases clipped from V and 4 bases from J, the junction kept 14 bases outside the gene matches. This CDR3 spans 16 amino acids. Germline V gives CDR1 MNHEY, CDR2 SVGEGT. The CDR3 here is CASSPRDSGRRETQYF. The CDR3, as DNA: TGTGCCAGCAGCCCCAGGGATAGCGGGCGACGAGAGACCCAGTACTTC.

At least ten counts were recorded for this clonotype. This chain's CDR3 is CASSLSSSGTDTQYF. The CDR3, as DNA: TGTGCCAGCAGCTTATCAAGTTCCGGCACAGATACGCAGTATTTT. This rearrangement joins TRBV7-9 to TRBJ2-3; D is uncertain. Trimming stripped 2 bases from V and 1 base from J, with 10 bases between. CDR1 is SEHNR and CDR2 is FQNEAQ in the germline V gene (reference sequence). This CDR3 has 15 amino acids. The complete variable domain, with remaining parts taken from reference TRBV7-9 and TRBJ2-3, reads DTGVSQNPRHKITKRGQNVTFRCDPISEHNRLYWYRQTLGQGPEFLTYFQNEAQLEKSRLLSDRFSAERPKGSFSTLEIQRTEQGDSAMYLCASSLSSSGTDTQYFGPGTRLTVL.

This clonotype was detected only a few times. The chain joins TRBV5-1 to TRBJ2-7, with D uncertain. V was pared by 1 base and J by 7 bases, with 15 bases between. Germline assignment: CDR1 SGHRS and CDR2 YFSETQ. The length of the CDR3 is 14 residues. The DNA for the CDR3 is TGCGCCAGCAGCTTGAGTCTCGGTTTTGGGGAGCAGTACTTC. This encodes CASSLSLGFGEQYF.

The chain combines TRBV24-1 with TRBJ2-2; no firm D call. Germline CDR1 reads KGHDR; CDR2 reads SFDVKD. The CDR3 covers 19 residues. V was shortened by 3 bases and J by 1 base, with 20 bases between the two germline ends. DNA of the CDR3: TGTGCCACCAGTGATCCCCGCTCGACAACGGGCGAGAACACCGGGGAGCTGTTTTTT. Amino acid sequence: CATSDPRSTTGENTGELFF.

The sample holds many counts of this clonotype. The rearrangement uses TRBV11-2 and TRBJ2-3; 7 bases are shared with TRBD2. With V trimmed by 5 bases and J by 0 bases, 2 bases remained unmatched. This CDR3 spans 14 amino acids. The germline V gene has CDR1 SGHAT and CDR2 FQNNGV. The CDR3 DNA sequence: TGTGCCAGCAGCATTAGCGGGAGCACAGATACGCAGTATTTT. It yields the protein CASSISGSTDTQYF. Variable domain in full (rest from reference TRBV11-2 and TRBJ2-3): EAGVAQSPRYKIIEKRQSVAFWCNPISGHATLYWYQQILGQGPKLLIQFQNNGVVDDSQLPKDRFSAERLKGVDSTLKIQPAKLEDSAVYLCASSISGSTDTQYFGPGTRLTVL.

This clonotype has a count of ten or more. The chain uses TRBV7-9 and TRBJ2-5, with 8 bases that match TRBD2. Germline V lookup: CDR1 SEHNR, CDR2 FQNEAQ (reference sequence). This CDR3 spans 16 amino acids. Unmatched junction bases numbered 10, after V lost 3 bases and J lost 4 bases. CDR3 loop: CASSFRRLAKVETQYF. CDR3 coding DNA: TGTGCCAGCAGCTTTAGGCGACTAGCGAAGGTAGAGACCCAGTACTTC.

This clonotype was seen only a few times. The J gene is TRBJ1-1, the V gene TRBV12-3 or TRBV12-4; D is unclear. V gave up 3 bases and J gave up 7 bases, with 6 bases separating them. The CDR3 is made up of 11 amino acids. CDR3 coding DNA: TGTGCCAGCAGTTTCAGGCTTGAAGCTTTCTTT. This codes for CASSFRLEAFF.

This clonotype was seen more than once but under ten times. The chain combines TRBV27 with TRBJ1-1; D not certain. The CDR3 loop spans 14 amino acids. Trimming removed 9 bases at V and 2 bases at J, with 16 bases between. Per the germline V gene, CDR1 is MNHEY and CDR2 is SMNVEV (reference sequence). The CDR3 sequence is CASRMAGTNTEAFF. As DNA, the CDR3 is TGTGCCAGTCGCATGGCGGGAACCAACACTGAAGCTTTCTTT.

This clonotype has more than one count but fewer than ten. The chain combines TRBV4-2 with TRBJ2-1, with D perhaps matching TRBD1 (6 bases). The CDR3 consists of 14 residues. Trimming stripped 0 bases from V and 5 bases from J, with 8 bases between. The germline gives CDR1 LGHNA, CDR2 YNFKEQ. Here the CDR3 reads CASSQDTGNNEQFF. Here the CDR3 DNA reads TGTGCCAGCAGCCAAGATACAGGGAACAATGAGCAGTTCTTC.

This clonotype has a count of ten or more. The chain employs TRBV7-3 and TRBJ2-1; 7 nucleotides agree with TRBD1. CDR3 size: 16 residues. Germline assignment: CDR1 SGHTA and CDR2 FQGTGA. Trimming removed 5 bases from V and 9 bases from J; junction bases left unmatched: 16. The CDR3 region has the DNA TGTGCCAGCAGCCCCACTCATACAGGGGTTGGGGGTGAGCAGTTCTTC. It codes for CASSPTHTGVGGEQFF.

In its sample, this clonotype was seen a few times. The V and J genes are TRBV14 and TRBJ2-2; possibly TRBD2 for D (5 bases). The V end was cut by 4 bases, the J end by 7 bases, with 16 bases between. Germline V gene data show CDR1 as SGHDN and CDR2 as FVKESK. CDR3 length: 15 amino acids. The chain's CDR3 is CASSLRRTFSGELFF. As DNA, the CDR3 is TGTGCCAGCAGCCTCCGTCGGACTTTCAGCGGGGAGCTGTTTTTT.

A few counts support this clonotype. The gene calls are TRBV12-3 or TRBV12-4 and TRBJ2-2; TRBD1 aligns across 10 bases. The trim removed 6 bases at V and 2 bases at J, leaving 3 bases unmatched. The CDR3 loop spans 15 amino acids. As DNA, the CDR3 is TGTGCCAGCAGGGGACAGGGGAGTAACACCGGGGAGCTGTTTTTT. Translation: CASRGQGSNTGELFF.

The chain has TRBV12-3 or TRBV12-4 and TRBJ2-7; D possibly uses TRBD1 or TRBD2 (5 bases each). This CDR3 is 15 amino acids long. V was clipped by 3 bases and J by 0 bases, with 12 bases between them. CDR3 sequence reads: CASSFGTESSYEQYF. The DNA of the CDR3 is TGTGCCAGCAGTTTCGGGACGGAATCCTCCTACGAGCAGTACTTC.

There are many counts of this clonotype. This chain uses TRBV4-1 with TRBJ1-4; D is unresolved. The ends were cut back, 1 base at V and 7 bases at J, with 7 bases in the middle. The germline V gene encodes CDR1 MGHRA and CDR2 YSYEKL. The CDR3 loop spans 13 amino acids. DNA of the CDR3: TGCGCCAGCAGCCAAGTAATCACTGAAAAACTGTTTTTT. Translation gives CASSQVITEKLFF.

The V and J genes are TRBV28 and TRBJ2-3; 9 bases agree with TRBD2. Germline V gene lookup returns CDR1 MDHEN and CDR2 SYDVKM. V trimming: 1 base; J trimming: 2 bases; junction bases outside the gene matches: 4. The CDR3 is made up of 16 amino acids. DNA for the CDR3: TGTGCCAGCAGTTTATCGGCTAGCGGGGACACAGATACGCAGTATTTT. Amino acid sequence: CASSLSASGDTDTQYF. The whole variable domain, filled in from reference TRBV28 and TRBJ2-3, reads DVKVTQSSRYLVKRTGEKVFLECVQDMDHENMFWYRQDPGLGLRLIYFSYDVKMKEKGDIPEGYSVSREKKERFSLILESASTNQTSMYLCASSLSASGDTDTQYFGPGTRLTVL.

This clonotype was counted ten times or more. This chain connects TRBV28 to TRBJ2-5; maybe TRBD2 (5 bases). V was shortened by 1 base and J by 1 base, with 10 bases between the two germline ends. Germline CDR1 is MDHEN and CDR2 is SYDVKM. The CDR3 spans 15 residues. CDR3 sequence: CASSLLIGLQETQYF. CDR3 bases: TGTGCCAGCAGTTTATTAATAGGACTCCAAGAGACCCAGTACTTC.

This clonotype has only a few counts. This rearrangement joins TRBV3-1 to TRBJ2-5, with D perhaps TRBD2 (6 bases). V dropped 6 bases and J dropped 3 bases, with 14 bases sitting between them. Germline-derived CDR1 and CDR2 are LGHDT and YNNKEL (reference sequence). This CDR3 region has 14 residues. The CDR3: CASSEAGTEETQYF. In nucleotides, the CDR3 is TGTGCCAGCAGTGAAGCGGGCACCGAAGAGACCCAGTACTTC.

The sample holds a few counts of this clonotype. The CDR3 sequence is CASSVGLLNQPQHF. The CDR3, as DNA: TGTGCCAGCAGTGTTGGACTGCTCAATCAGCCCCAGCATTTT. This chain joins TRBV6-1 and TRBJ1-5; D ambiguous. V shed 4 bases and J shed 3 bases, with 10 bases lying between them. Germline V lookup: CDR1 MNHNS, CDR2 SASEGT. This CDR3 region has 14 residues.

Ten or more counts support this clonotype. The chain carries TRBV5-1 and TRBJ1-5; TRBD1 is a possible D gene (5 bases). The CDR3 is 13 amino acids. The V gene lost 3 bases and the J gene lost 4 bases, with 8 bases spanning the gap. Germline CDR1 SGHRS, CDR2 YFSETQ. This CDR3 reads CASSSDINQPQHF. CDR3 DNA: TGCGCCAGCAGCTCGGACATAAATCAGCCCCAGCATTTT.

This clonotype was counted ten times or more. The chain combines TRBV7-3 with TRBJ1-1, with D possibly being TRBD1 (5 bases). Germline V gene data show CDR1 as SGHTA and CDR2 as FQGTGA. The CDR3 totals 13 residues. Trimming left V 4 bases short and J 6 bases short, with 12 bases between. The CDR3 nucleotides are TGTGCCAGCAGCTCCCAGGGTTTGGCTGAAGCTTTCTTT. This translates into CASSSQGLAEAFF.

This chain joins TRBV15 and TRBJ2-1; D remains unclear. V was clipped by 3 bases and J by 9 bases, with 30 bases between them. Germline CDR1 is LNHNV and CDR2 is YYDKDF (reference sequence). The CDR3 spans 19 residues. CDR3 DNA: TGTGCCACCAGCAGGTATTTGTTCGCGCCCTCCCCTGCGACCAGTGAGCAGTTCTTC. This sequence encodes CATSRYLFAPSPATSEQFF.

This clonotype was detected only a few times. The chain combines TRBV2 with TRBJ2-1, with D unclear. With 1 base removed from V and 10 bases from J, the gap between germline ends came to 14 bases. The CDR3 runs to 14 residues. Germline CDR1 reads SNHLY; CDR2 reads FYNNEI. Written as DNA, the CDR3 is TGTGCCAGCAGTGAAGAAGGCTCCTTTCGGGAGCAGTTCTTC. Its protein product is CASSEEGSFREQFF.